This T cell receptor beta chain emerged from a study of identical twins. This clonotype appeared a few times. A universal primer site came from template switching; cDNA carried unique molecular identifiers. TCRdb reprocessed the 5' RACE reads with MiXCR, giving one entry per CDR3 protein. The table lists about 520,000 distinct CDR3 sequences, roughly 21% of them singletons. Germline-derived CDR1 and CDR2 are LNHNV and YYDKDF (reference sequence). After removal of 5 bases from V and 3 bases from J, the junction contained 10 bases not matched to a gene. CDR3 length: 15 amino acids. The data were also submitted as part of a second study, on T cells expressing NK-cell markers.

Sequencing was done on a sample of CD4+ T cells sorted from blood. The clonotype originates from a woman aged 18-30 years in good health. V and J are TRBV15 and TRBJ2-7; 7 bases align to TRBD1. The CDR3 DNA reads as TGTGCCACCAGCCCCGGTCGACAGGGCCTCTACGAGCAGTACTTC. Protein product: CATSPGRQGLYEQYF. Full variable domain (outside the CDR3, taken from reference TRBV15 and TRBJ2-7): DAMVIQNPRYQVTQFGKPVTLSCSQTLNHNVMYWYQQKSSQAPKLLFHYYDKDFNNEADTPDNFQSRRPNTSFCFLDIRSPGLGDTAMYLCATSPGRQGLYEQYFGPGTRLTVT.